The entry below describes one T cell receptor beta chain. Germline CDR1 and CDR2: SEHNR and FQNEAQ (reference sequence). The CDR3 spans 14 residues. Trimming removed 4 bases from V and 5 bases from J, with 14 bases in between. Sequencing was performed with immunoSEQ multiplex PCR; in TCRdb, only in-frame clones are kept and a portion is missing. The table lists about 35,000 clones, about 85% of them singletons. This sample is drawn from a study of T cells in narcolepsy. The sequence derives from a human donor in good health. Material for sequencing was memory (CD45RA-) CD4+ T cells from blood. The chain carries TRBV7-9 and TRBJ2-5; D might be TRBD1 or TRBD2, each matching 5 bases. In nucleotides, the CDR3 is TGTGCCAGCAGCTCGACAAGGGACGGGGAGACCCAGTACTTC. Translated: CASSSTRDGETQYF.